This entry lists 16 T cell receptor beta chains sequenced from one sample in a study of blood T cell repertoires in COVID-19. TCRdb's table, derived via immunoSEQ multiplex PCR, lists solely in-frame clones and lacks some. The profile covers approximately 250,000 clones, with 86% appearing a single time and about 8.8% taken by the ten largest. The sample was peripheral blood. The source is a man aged 40-55 years with active or convalescent COVID-19.

This clone was observed a single time. The rearrangement joins TRBV12-3 or TRBV12-4 to TRBJ1-1; maybe TRBD1 (6 bases). V lost 7 bases and J 7 bases, leaving 16 bases between the germline ends. The CDR3 runs to 13 residues. The DNA of the CDR3 is TGTGCCAGCAAAAAACCCTCGGACAGTGAAGCTTTCTTT. Residues: CASKKPSDSEAFF.

The CDR3 DNA follows: TGTGCCAGCAGCGTAAGGGGGTACACAGATACGCAGTATTTT. This codes for CASSVRGYTDTQYF. The chain carries TRBV9 and TRBJ2-3; TRBD1 is a possible D gene (6 bases). CDR1 and CDR2 (germline): SGDLS, YYNGEE. With 1 base removed from V and 2 bases from J, the gap between germline ends came to 8 bases. The CDR3 runs to 14 residues.

There are a few counts of this clone. The chain recombines TRBV2 with TRBJ2-1; unclear D gene. This CDR3 is built from 11 residues. Per the germline V gene, CDR1 is SNHLY and CDR2 is FYNNEI. The V end lost 7 bases, the J end lost 6 bases, and 7 bases lay between the germline ends. The CDR3 sequence is CASNPSNEQFF. CDR3 nucleotides: TGTGCCAGCAACCCTAGCAATGAGCAGTTCTTC.

The rearrangement joins TRBV28 to TRBJ1-1; no clear D gene. CDR1 MDHEN and CDR2 SYDVKM come from the germline V gene. Between the trimmed V and J ends, which lost 3 bases and 1 base, there was a span of 6 bases. The CDR3 is 13 amino acids. The CDR3, as DNA: TGTGCCAGCAGTTTTGGCGGGAACACTGAAGCTTTCTTT. As protein: CASSFGGNTEAFF.

The chain has TRBV7-6 and TRBJ2-2, with D perhaps matching TRBD1 (6 bases). This CDR3 has 13 residues. Trimming took 7 bases from V and 2 from J, leaving 8 bases between them. CDR1 and CDR2 (germline): SGHVS, FNYEAQ. The CDR3 here is CASTGVNTGELFF. In nucleotides, the CDR3 is TGTGCCAGCACAGGGGTCAACACCGGGGAGCTGTTTTTT.

The chain combines TRBV7-9 with TRBJ2-4, with D possibly being TRBD1 (5 bases). The CDR3 is made up of 15 amino acids. Looked up from germline, CDR1 is SEHNR and CDR2 is FQNEAQ (reference sequence). Trimming cost V 1 base and J 2 bases, with 9 bases left between them. The CDR3 spells CASSLGAGTKNIQYF. The CDR3 nucleotides are TGTGCCAGCAGCTTAGGTGCAGGGACCAAAAACATTCAGTACTTC.

The J gene is TRBJ2-7, the V gene TRBV19, with D perhaps matching TRBD2 (5 bases). Germline V gene data show CDR1 as LNHDA and CDR2 as SQIVND (reference sequence). Trimming removed 4 bases from V and 6 bases from J, with 13 bases in between. This CDR3 contains 13 residues. In DNA, the CDR3 is TGTGCCAGTAGTAAGGTCGGTCGGGGCGAGCAGTACTTC. Its translation: CASSKVGRGEQYF.

This clone was picked up a small number of times. The chain links TRBV5-1 to TRBJ1-6; D may be TRBD1 (5 bases). The CDR3 has 14 residues. V lost 4 bases and J 7 bases, leaving 12 bases between the germline ends. Germline loops: CDR1 SGHRS, CDR2 YFSETQ. The CDR3 is CASSIQDTNSPLHF. The CDR3 region has the DNA TGCGCCAGCAGCATACAGGACACCAATTCACCCCTCCACTTT.

The chain is built from TRBV6-5 and TRBJ1-1; maybe TRBD1 (5 bases). Per the germline V gene, CDR1 is MNHEY and CDR2 is SVGAGI. CDR3 length: 14 residues. Trimming left V 0 bases short and J 4 bases short, with 9 bases between. CDR3 sequence (DNA): TGTGCCAGCAGTTACTCCGGGGGGAGCACTGAAGCTTTCTTT. It specifies CASSYSGGSTEAFF.

The chain employs TRBV19 and TRBJ1-1; TRBD1 is a possible D gene (5 bases). The CDR3 length is 14 residues. CDR1 is LNHDA and CDR2 is SQIVND in the germline V gene (reference sequence). V shed 8 bases and J shed 3 bases, with 16 bases lying between them. CDR3 in amino acids: CASLDRSEDTEAFF. CDR3 coding DNA: TGTGCCAGTTTAGACAGAAGCGAGGACACTGAAGCTTTCTTT.

As for this clone: The same CDR3 can be traced to other DNA sequences in this sample. V is TRBV6-5 and J is TRBJ1-5; no reliable D call. V shed 0 bases and J shed 7 bases, with 7 bases lying between them. CDR1 MNHEY and CDR2 SVGAGI come from the germline V gene. This CDR3 region has 13 residues. CDR3 region: CASSYSRYQPQHF. The CDR3 DNA follows: TGTGCCAGCAGTTACTCGCGATACCAGCCCCAGCATTTT.

The chain combines TRBV7-9 with TRBJ2-1; D might be TRBD2 (5 bases). CDR1 SEHNR and CDR2 FQNEAQ come from the germline V gene (reference sequence). The length of the CDR3 is 13 residues. V was trimmed by 4 bases and J by 5 bases, leaving 9 bases between them. The CDR3 DNA reads as TGTGCCAGCAGCTCTAGCTGGGACAATGAGCAGTTCTTC. It codes for CASSSSWDNEQFF.

The chain uses TRBV19 and TRBJ2-7, with TRBD1 matching 10 bases. This CDR3 has 17 amino acids. With V trimmed by 1 base and J by 4 bases, 10 bases remained unmatched. The germline gives CDR1 LNHDA, CDR2 SQIVND (reference sequence). CDR3 DNA sequence: TGTGCCAGTAGTATAGCCGGAAGGAGACAGGGGGCTTACGAGCAGTACTTC. Protein sequence: CASSIAGRRQGAYEQYF.

The J gene is TRBJ2-7, the V gene TRBV2; TRBD2 agrees at 7 bases. The V and J ends lost 0 bases and 2 bases, in that order; junction bases with no gene match: 22. From germline, CDR1 is SNHLY and CDR2 FYNNEI. The CDR3 runs 21 residues. The CDR3: CASSEAFGRGPTTRDPYEQYF. CDR3 sequence (DNA): TGTGCCAGCAGTGAAGCTTTTGGGAGGGGACCTACGACCCGGGACCCCTACGAGCAGTACTTC.

This chain joins TRBV9 and TRBJ2-7; no firm D call. The length of the CDR3 is 12 residues. V was pared by 4 bases and J by 7 bases, with 12 bases between. CDR1 is SGDLS and CDR2 is YYNGEE in the germline V gene. The CDR3 DNA is TGTGCCAGCAGCCCAACGGGTTTAGAGCAGTACTTC. It specifies CASSPTGLEQYF.

The chain recombines TRBV29-1 with TRBJ1-1; D is possibly TRBD1 (5 bases). The V end lost 7 bases, the J end lost 10 bases, and 16 bases lay between the germline ends. There are 11 residues in the CDR3. CDR1 and CDR2 (germline): SQVTM, ANQGSEA. CDR3 nucleotide sequence: TGCAGCGCGACAGCGGCCGCGGGAGCTTTCTTT. This translates into CSATAAAGAFF.